These 14 T cell receptor beta chains came from one sample sequenced in a study of glioma-infiltrating T cells. The iRepertoire nested amplicon-rescue multiplex PCR amplified TCR alpha and beta CDR3s from RNA. In TCRdb, the multiplex PCR reads were re-called with MiXCR into one record per CDR3 protein. This sample has about 110,000 distinct CDR3 sequences, with less than 30% found just once. Sequenced sample: glioma tissue, nonneoplastic brain tissue, or PBMCs (not recorded which). These receptors all come from a human donor with low-grade glioma or glioblastoma, undergoing nonglioma brain surgery, or in good health (not recorded which).

This clonotype was found a few times. The V and J genes are TRBV29-1 and TRBJ2-3, with TRBD1 matching over 7 bases. After removal of 7 bases from V and 4 bases from J, the junction contained 5 bases not matched to a gene. This CDR3 contains 12 residues. The germline CDR1 and CDR2 sequences are SQVTM and ANQGSEA. This CDR3 is CSANTGADTQYF. The CDR3 coding sequence is TGCAGCGCCAACACAGGGGCAGATACGCAGTATTTT.

In this sample, this clonotype turned up many times. The chain uses TRBV25-1 and TRBJ2-7, with 10 bases matching TRBD2. The CDR3 is 16 residues long. Trimming took 3 bases from V and 1 from J; bases not matched to a gene: 6. The germline V gene has CDR1 MGHDK and CDR2 SYGVNS. The CDR3 DNA reads TGTGCCAGCAGTGATCGAGCGGGAGGGGGGTCCTACGAGCAGTACTTC. It translates to CASSDRAGGGSYEQYF.

This clonotype was detected many times. The chain links TRBV10-3 to TRBJ2-3; 8 bases fit TRBD1. The J segment lost 4 bases and the V segment lost 6 bases, leaving 9 bases of the junction unmatched. Germline V gene data show CDR1 as ENHRY and CDR2 as SYGVKD. The length of the CDR3 is 15 residues. The CDR3 sequence is CAISSRQGSSDTQYF. Written as DNA, the CDR3 is TGTGCCATCAGCTCCAGACAGGGGTCCTCAGATACGCAGTATTTT.

A few counts support this clonotype. Sequence at one end of the junction differs from germline and may be a read error. This sequence joins TRBV6-2 or TRBV6-3 and TRBJ2-1; a weak D match, TRBD1 (5 bases). This CDR3 comprises 13 residues. Germline CDR1 MNHEY, CDR2 SVGEGT. This chain's CDR3 is CSSAWGQLDEHFF. In DNA form, the CDR3 reads TGTTCCAGTGCATGGGGCCAGCTTGATGAGCATTTCTTC.

The rearrangement links TRBV7-2 to TRBJ2-4; perhaps TRBD2 as D (5 bases). The CDR3 loop spans 17 amino acids. CDR1 SGHTA and CDR2 FQGNSA come from the germline V gene. Trimming took off 2 bases at V and 2 bases at J, with 16 bases between the two ends. Here the CDR3 reads CASSLISEEETKNIQYF. For the CDR3, the DNA is TGTGCCAGCAGCTTAATCTCGGAGGAAGAGACCAAAAACATTCAGTACTTC.

This clonotype was counted between two and nine times. The chain employs TRBV5-1 and TRBJ1-4; the D is unclear. V was pared by 2 bases and J by 0 bases, with 8 bases between. Germline CDR1 and CDR2: SGHRS and YFSETQ. CDR3 length equals 15 residues. This chain's CDR3 is CASSLGRTTNEKLFF. The CDR3 coding sequence is TGCGCCAGCAGCTTAGGCAGGACAACTAATGAAAAACTGTTTTTT.

This clonotype was counted many times. This chain joins TRBV6-1 and TRBJ2-1; no clear D. This CDR3 spans 15 amino acids. The V end was cut by 2 bases, the J end by 0 bases, with 8 bases between. CDR1 is MNHNS, CDR2 SASEGT, per germline. The CDR3 region has the DNA TGTGCCAGCAGTGAACAGCAGTTCTCCTACAATGAGCAGTTCTTC. Translating gives CASSEQQFSYNEQFF.

In the case of this clonotype: This may arise from a read error, as a much more abundant clone is one base away. The rearrangement uses TRBV14 and TRBJ2-7; D tentatively fits TRBD1 or TRBD2 (5 bases each). In germline, CDR1 is SGHDN, CDR2 FVKESK. The CDR3 runs 13 residues. The CDR3 nucleotides read TGTGCCAGCAGCGTACTTGACAGTAGCGAGAAGTACTTC. This gives the protein CASSVLDSSEKYF.

This clonotype showed up many times. The chain recombines TRBV20-1 with TRBJ1-1; 9 bases are a match to TRBD1. V shed 3 bases and J 5 bases; nucleotides not matched to a gene: 7. The germline V gene encodes CDR1 DFQATT and CDR2 SNEGSKA (reference sequence). The CDR3 length is 14 residues. In DNA, the CDR3 is TGCAGTGCTAGTTCCAGGACAGGGGTGACTGAAGCTTTCTTT. Its translation is CSASSRTGVTEAFF.

For this clonotype: A read error is possible here, since a much larger clone lies one base away. As the CDR3 is not closed by the conserved phenylalanine or tryptophan, this likely results from a read error. This rearrangement joins TRBV6-1 to TRBJ2-5; D perhaps matches TRBD2 (6 bases). The V and J ends lost 8 bases and 5 bases respectively, with 15 bases between them. The CDR3 runs 13 residues. The V gene's germline CDR1 is MNHNS and CDR2 SASEGT. This chain's CDR3 is CASGGTPKETQYL. The CDR3 bases are TGTGCCAGCGGCGGGACTCCAAAGGAGACCCAGTACTTG.

Comment on this clonotype: A read error may explain this, as a much larger clone is one base away. V gene TRBV29-1 combines with J gene TRBJ2-1; D is tentatively TRBD1 or TRBD2 (5 bases each). The V gene's germline CDR1 is SQVTM and CDR2 ANQGSEA. V lost 6 bases and J 2 bases, leaving 14 bases between the germline ends. The CDR3 totals 14 residues. CDR3 DNA: TGCAGCGTAGGGGACCTGATCCCCTACAATGAGCAGTTCTTC. Translated, it gives CSVGDLIPYNEQFF.

This clonotype was seen a few times. This sequence may be a read error, since a much larger clone differs from it by one base. The gene calls are TRBV7-9 and TRBJ1-6; D is perhaps TRBD1 (5 bases). From germline, CDR1 is SEHNR and CDR2 FQNEAQ (reference sequence). The V end lost 2 bases, the J end lost 6 bases, and 11 bases lay between the germline ends. The CDR3 length is 15 residues. The CDR3 region is CASSLRGAINSPLHF. In nucleotides, the CDR3 is TGTGCCAGCAGCTTACGTGGGGCAATTAATTCACCCCTCCACTTT.

Worth noting for this clonotype: This may be a read error: a much more frequent sequence differs by one nucleotide. The J gene is TRBJ2-2, the V gene TRBV11-2; unclear D gene. Germline loops: CDR1 SGHAT, CDR2 FQNNGV. V was pared by 3 bases and J by 3 bases, with 8 bases between. The CDR3 extends over 14 amino acids. CDR3 loop: CASSLRIYTGELFF. The CDR3 coding sequence is TGTGCCAGCAGCTTGAGGATTTACACCGGGGAGCTGTTTTTT.

This clonotype was seen repeatedly, ten times or more. The rearrangement links TRBV4-2 to TRBJ1-1, with D unclear. Germline V gene data show CDR1 as LGHNA and CDR2 as YNFKEQ. The CDR3 sequence is 15 residues long. Trimming pared 0 bases from V and 2 bases from J, leaving 10 bases between. The CDR3: CASSQDSLVNTEAFF. CDR3 nucleotide sequence: TGTGCCAGCAGCCAAGATTCACTCGTAAACACTGAAGCTTTCTTT.